This T cell receptor beta chain comes out of a study of blood T cell repertoires in COVID-19. Study information: The United States, Italy and Spain supplied acute and convalescent COVID-19 samples. Sources were T cells, B-cell-depleted T cells, or PBMCs; the material itself was cDNA or gDNA.

Per the authors' pipeline: Reference gene primer amplification yielded estimated nucleated cell counts. Using immunoSEQ multiplex PCR, the repertoire was profiled, and TCRdb retains in-frame clones only, with some absent. V, J and clone size derive from that table, while D and trimming were established from the DNA sequence. The sample consists of a few hundred thousand clones, about 87% of them appearing once. A few counts support this clone. Trimming removed 3 bases from V and 0 bases from J, with 8 bases in between. This CDR3 has 14 residues. CDR1 and CDR2 (germline): ENHRY, SYGVKD. The rearrangement uses TRBV10-3 and TRBJ1-1; the D is unclear. The source material was peripheral blood. The source is a man in his 70s with acute or convalescent COVID-19. In DNA form, the CDR3 reads TGTGCCATCAGTGAAAACGGTCTGAACACTGAAGCTTTCTTT. Encoded protein: CAISENGLNTEAFF.